Listed below are T cell receptor beta chains from one sample, sequenced in a study of blood T cells in healthy people across ages. TCRdb re-called the 5' RACE reads through MiXCR, storing one row per CDR3 protein. The table includes 1.5 million to 2 million distinct CDR3 sequences, over 25% detected once. Source material: blood. The receptors shown here come from a woman between 25 and 40 years old in good health. CDR3s include the opening cysteine and the closing phenylalanine or tryptophan. The D gene is left open where the match is weak. Rows give clone size only sometimes, using once, few, many, or a class for an expanded clone.

cdr3_nt: TGTGCCATCAGCCCAGCGGGGAATGGGGGTGAAAAACTGTTTTTT; cdr3_aa: CAISPAGNGGEKLFF; clone_size: -; j_call: TRBJ1-4; v_call: TRBV10-3; d_call: -
cdr3_nt: TGCAGCGTGGCCGGGACGCACGAATCGCAGTATTTT; cdr3_aa: CSVAGTHESQYF; clone_size: -; j_call: TRBJ2-3; v_call: TRBV29-1; d_call: -
cdr3_nt: TGCAGCGTCCTCGGGACAGGGGAGGGTCAAGAGACCCAGTACTTC; cdr3_aa: CSVLGTGEGQETQYF; clone_size: -; j_call: TRBJ2-5; v_call: TRBV29-1; d_call: TRBD1
cdr3_nt: TGTGCCAGCACCAGGACAGGGAGATCCTACAATGAGCAGTTCTTC; cdr3_aa: CASTRTGRSYNEQFF; clone_size: -; j_call: TRBJ2-1; v_call: TRBV14; d_call: TRBD1
cdr3_nt: TGCGCCAGCAGCTTGGCCGCGGGAGGGACGAACACCGGGGAGCTGTTTTTT; cdr3_aa: CASSLAAGGTNTGELFF; clone_size: -; j_call: TRBJ2-2; v_call: TRBV5-1; d_call: TRBD2
cdr3_nt: TGTGCCAGCAGGGGTAGAGCAGAGACCCAGTACTTC; cdr3_aa: CASRGRAETQYF; clone_size: -; j_call: TRBJ2-5; v_call: TRBV12-3/TRBV12-4; d_call: -
cdr3_nt: TGCGCCAGCAGCTTACAGGGCGGTGGCCCCTACGAGCAGTACTTC; cdr3_aa: CASSLQGGGPYEQYF; clone_size: -; j_call: TRBJ2-7; v_call: TRBV5-1; d_call: -
cdr3_nt: TGTGCCAGCAGGGATCCGGGACAGGCCCTCTTC; cdr3_aa: CASRDPGQALF; clone_size: -; j_call: TRBJ1-2; v_call: TRBV2; d_call: TRBD1
cdr3_nt: TGCGCCAGCAGCCGCGCACTAGCGGGAAGTTGGAATGAGCAGTTCTTC; cdr3_aa: CASSRALAGSWNEQFF; clone_size: many; j_call: TRBJ2-1; v_call: TRBV5-1; d_call: TRBD2
cdr3_nt: TGTGCCAGCAGCCCTGGACTGATCTCCTACGAGCAGTGCTTC; cdr3_aa: CASSPGLISYEQCF; clone_size: -; j_call: TRBJ2-7; v_call: TRBV27; d_call: -
cdr3_nt: TGTGCCGGCAGTCCGGACAGCCTGGGGCCCCAGCATTTT; cdr3_aa: CAGSPDSLGPQHF; clone_size: -; j_call: TRBJ1-5; v_call: TRBV12-3/TRBV12-4; d_call: -
cdr3_nt: TGCAGCGTGACGCCTAGCGGGGGGGCCGCGGGTGAGCAGTTCTTC; cdr3_aa: CSVTPSGGAAGEQFF; clone_size: many; j_call: TRBJ2-1; v_call: TRBV29-1; d_call: TRBD2
cdr3_nt: TGTGCCAGCAGCATATACCCTCAAGAGACCCAGTACTTC; cdr3_aa: CASSIYPQETQYF; clone_size: -; j_call: TRBJ2-5; v_call: TRBV7-3; d_call: -
cdr3_nt: TGTGCCAGCAGTCTCAGCGGGAGGTATTACAATGAGCAGTTCTTC; cdr3_aa: CASSLSGRYYNEQFF; clone_size: -; j_call: TRBJ2-1; v_call: TRBV6-2/TRBV6-3; d_call: TRBD2
cdr3_nt: TGTGCCAGCTCACCACGGATCCAGACCGGGACAGGGGAGGACAATGAGCAGTTCTTC; cdr3_aa: CASSPRIQTGTGEDNEQFF; clone_size: -; j_call: TRBJ2-1; v_call: TRBV18; d_call: TRBD1
cdr3_nt: TGCAGTGCTCCCCTCAGGGCCGGGGAGACCCAGTACTTC; cdr3_aa: CSAPLRAGETQYF; clone_size: many; j_call: TRBJ2-5; v_call: TRBV20-1; d_call: -
cdr3_nt: TGCGCCAGCACCCGGACCGGGACAACTAATGAAAAACTGTTTTTT; cdr3_aa: CASTRTGTTNEKLFF; clone_size: -; j_call: TRBJ1-4; v_call: TRBV5-1; d_call: -
cdr3_nt: TGCGCCAGCAGCTTGGGAGGGGACCTTGGCTACACCTTC; cdr3_aa: CASSLGGDLGYTF; clone_size: few; j_call: TRBJ1-2; v_call: TRBV5-1; d_call: -
cdr3_nt: TGTGCCAGCAGAGGTGGACAGGGGACCTACAATGAGCAGTTCTTC; cdr3_aa: CASRGGQGTYNEQFF; clone_size: many; j_call: TRBJ2-1; v_call: TRBV6-2/TRBV6-3; d_call: TRBD1
cdr3_nt: TGCAGCGCAAGGACAGGACCAAACATTCAGTACTTC; cdr3_aa: CSARTGPNIQYF; clone_size: few; j_call: TRBJ2-4; v_call: TRBV29-1; d_call: TRBD1
cdr3_nt: TGTGCCAGCAGTTACTCCGAGCAAAGTGAGCAGTTCTTC; cdr3_aa: CASSYSEQSEQFF; clone_size: many; j_call: TRBJ2-1; v_call: TRBV6-2/TRBV6-3; d_call: -
cdr3_nt: TGTGCCAGCAGCCAAGATTGGTCTGGACCCCTGAATGAGCAGTTCTTC; cdr3_aa: CASSQDWSGPLNEQFF; clone_size: many; j_call: TRBJ2-1; v_call: TRBV3-1; d_call: -
cdr3_nt: TGTGCCAGCAGCTTAGCGCCTAGCGGGGTCGGGGCCTACGAGCAGTACTTC; cdr3_aa: CASSLAPSGVGAYEQYF; clone_size: -; j_call: TRBJ2-7; v_call: TRBV7-2; d_call: TRBD2
cdr3_nt: TGCAGCGTTGTCGGCAGGACGGGGGAGCAGTACTTC; cdr3_aa: CSVVGRTGEQYF; clone_size: many; j_call: TRBJ2-7; v_call: TRBV29-1; d_call: -
cdr3_nt: TGCGCCAGCAGCTGGGGCAAAGCCCCAGGGAGGCAAGAGACCCAGTACTTC; cdr3_aa: CASSWGKAPGRQETQYF; clone_size: -; j_call: TRBJ2-5; v_call: TRBV5-1; d_call: -
cdr3_nt: TGCAGCGTTGAAGATCCGGGACAGGGGGCGGGCCACCCCTACGAGCAGCACTTC; cdr3_aa: CSVEDPGQGAGHPYEQHF; clone_size: -; j_call: TRBJ2-7; v_call: TRBV29-1; d_call: TRBD1
cdr3_nt: TGTGCCAGCGGCAGGGGGCTCTACGAGCAGTACTTC; cdr3_aa: CASGRGLYEQYF; clone_size: -; j_call: TRBJ2-7; v_call: TRBV7-9; d_call: TRBD1
cdr3_nt: TGTGCCAGCAGATTAGTACCCGGGGAGCTGTTTTTT; cdr3_aa: CASRLVPGELFF; clone_size: few; j_call: TRBJ2-2; v_call: TRBV28; d_call: -
cdr3_nt: TGTGCCAGCAGCTTACGACAGACGGAAAAACTGTTTTTT; cdr3_aa: CASSLRQTEKLFF; clone_size: few; j_call: TRBJ1-4; v_call: TRBV7-2; d_call: -
cdr3_nt: TGTGCCAGCAGTTACTCTTCCTCCCACCGGCGCGGGGACCAGTACTTC; cdr3_aa: CASSYSSSHRRGDQYF; clone_size: -; j_call: TRBJ2-5; v_call: TRBV6-5; d_call: -
cdr3_nt: TGTGCCACCAGCAAAGGGAGAGCAGGGGGTGCCAAAAACATTCAGTACTTC; cdr3_aa: CATSKGRAGGAKNIQYF; clone_size: few; j_call: TRBJ2-4; v_call: TRBV15; d_call: TRBD1
cdr3_nt: TGTGCCAGCAGCTTGATTGGAGGCCGGGGGAACACTGAAGCTTTCTTT; cdr3_aa: CASSLIGGRGNTEAFF; clone_size: -; j_call: TRBJ1-1; v_call: TRBV5-6; d_call: -
cdr3_nt: TGCAGTGCCACCCACCGTAGGTACAGCTCCTACAATGAGCAGTTCTTC; cdr3_aa: CSATHRRYSSYNEQFF; clone_size: few; j_call: TRBJ2-1; v_call: TRBV20-1; d_call: -
cdr3_nt: TGTGCCAGCAGCCAAGGGCAGCCGAATCTCCCCCAGCCCCAGCATTTT; cdr3_aa: CASSQGQPNLPQPQHF; clone_size: few; j_call: TRBJ1-5; v_call: TRBV3-1; d_call: -
cdr3_nt: TGTGCCAGCAGCTTAGATCTAGGGACAGCCCACGAGCAGTACTTC; cdr3_aa: CASSLDLGTAHEQYF; clone_size: once; j_call: TRBJ2-7; v_call: TRBV11-2; d_call: TRBD1
cdr3_nt: TGTGCCAGCAGCGTAGACCTAGCGGTCCAAGAGACCCAGTACTTC; cdr3_aa: CASSVDLAVQETQYF; clone_size: many; j_call: TRBJ2-5; v_call: TRBV9; d_call: TRBD2
cdr3_nt: TGTGCCAGCAGCCACAGGCAGGACAGGGTGATATGCGAAAAACTGTTTTTT; cdr3_aa: CASSHRQDRVICEKLFF; clone_size: few; j_call: TRBJ1-4; v_call: TRBV7-2; d_call: TRBD1
cdr3_nt: TGCGCCAGCAGCCGCATAGGAGGCACCATATATTTT; cdr3_aa: CASSRIGGTIYF; clone_size: few; j_call: TRBJ1-3; v_call: TRBV4-1; d_call: -
cdr3_nt: TGTGCCAGCAACCAAGATAAAAGGGGACAGGGTGACACCGGGGAGCTGTTTTTT; cdr3_aa: CASNQDKRGQGDTGELFF; clone_size: -; j_call: TRBJ2-2; v_call: TRBV3-1; d_call: TRBD1
cdr3_nt: TGTGCCAGCAGCCCCCCCGGGGTAGCGGGAGAGACCCAGTACTTC; cdr3_aa: CASSPPGVAGETQYF; clone_size: few; j_call: TRBJ2-5; v_call: TRBV7-2; d_call: TRBD2
cdr3_nt: TGTGCCAGCAGCTCCAGAGGGTCCTTCTATGGCTACACCTTC; cdr3_aa: CASSSRGSFYGYTF; clone_size: few; j_call: TRBJ1-2; v_call: TRBV7-2; d_call: -
cdr3_nt: TGTGCCAGCAGTCGGTTTCGGGGAGATACGCAGTATTTT; cdr3_aa: CASSRFRGDTQYF; clone_size: -; j_call: TRBJ2-3; v_call: TRBV27; d_call: -
cdr3_nt: TGTACCAGCTCGGTGACAGAATACAATGAGCAGTTCTTC; cdr3_aa: CTSSVTEYNEQFF; clone_size: -; j_call: TRBJ2-1; v_call: TRBV18; d_call: -
cdr3_nt: TGTGCCAGCAGCTTATCGGTAGCCGACAATGAGCAGTTCTTC; cdr3_aa: CASSLSVADNEQFF; clone_size: many; j_call: TRBJ2-1; v_call: TRBV7-9; d_call: -
cdr3_nt: TGCAGTGCCCTGTCCGGGAGGGGGGCTGAAGCTTTCTTT; cdr3_aa: CSALSGRGAEAFF; clone_size: -; j_call: TRBJ1-1; v_call: TRBV20-1; d_call: -